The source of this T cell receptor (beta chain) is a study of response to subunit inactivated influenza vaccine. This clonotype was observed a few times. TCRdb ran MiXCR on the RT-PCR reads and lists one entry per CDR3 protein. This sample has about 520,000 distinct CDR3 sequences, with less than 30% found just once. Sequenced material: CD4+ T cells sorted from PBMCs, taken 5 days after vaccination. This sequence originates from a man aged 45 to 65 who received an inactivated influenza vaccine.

The CDR3 bases are TGTGCCAGCGCGGTAAAGTGGGAGACCCAGTACTTC. It encodes CASAVKWETQYF. This chain joins TRBV12-3 or TRBV12-4 and TRBJ2-5; no reliable D call. This CDR3 region has 12 residues. Between the trimmed V and J ends, which lost 8 bases and 5 bases, there was a span of 12 bases.